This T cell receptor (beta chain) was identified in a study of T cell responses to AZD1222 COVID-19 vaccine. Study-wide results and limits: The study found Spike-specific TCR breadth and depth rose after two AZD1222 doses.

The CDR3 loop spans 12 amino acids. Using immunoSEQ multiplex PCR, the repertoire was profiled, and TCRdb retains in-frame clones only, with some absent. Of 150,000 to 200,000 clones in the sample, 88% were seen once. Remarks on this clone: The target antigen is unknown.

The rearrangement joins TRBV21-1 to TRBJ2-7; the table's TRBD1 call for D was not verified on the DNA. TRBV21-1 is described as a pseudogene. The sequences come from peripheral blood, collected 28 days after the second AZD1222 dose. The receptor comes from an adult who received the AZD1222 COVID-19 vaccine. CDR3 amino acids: CASPRQAEGQYF. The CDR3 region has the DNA TGTGCCAGCCCCCGACAGGCAGAGGGGCAGTACTTC.